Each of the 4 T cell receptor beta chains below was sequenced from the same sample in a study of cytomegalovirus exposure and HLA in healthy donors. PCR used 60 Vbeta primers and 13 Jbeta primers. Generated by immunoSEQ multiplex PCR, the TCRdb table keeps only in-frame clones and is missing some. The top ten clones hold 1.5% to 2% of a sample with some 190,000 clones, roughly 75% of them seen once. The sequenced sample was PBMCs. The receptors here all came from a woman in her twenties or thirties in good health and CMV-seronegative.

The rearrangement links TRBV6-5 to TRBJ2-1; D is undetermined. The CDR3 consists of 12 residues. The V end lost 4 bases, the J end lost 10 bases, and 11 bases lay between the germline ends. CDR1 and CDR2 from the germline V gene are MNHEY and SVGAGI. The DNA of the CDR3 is TGTGCCAGCAGTTCACTCCGGAGAGAGCAGTTCTTC. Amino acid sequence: CASSSLRREQFF.

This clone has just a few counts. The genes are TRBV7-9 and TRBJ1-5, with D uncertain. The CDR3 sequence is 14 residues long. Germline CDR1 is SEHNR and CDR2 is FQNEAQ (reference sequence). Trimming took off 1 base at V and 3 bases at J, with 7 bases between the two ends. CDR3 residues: CASSLGGNNQPQHF. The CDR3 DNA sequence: TGTGCCAGCAGCTTAGGAGGGAACAATCAGCCCCAGCATTTT. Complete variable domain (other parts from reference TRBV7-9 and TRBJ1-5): DTGVSQNPRHKITKRGQNVTFRCDPISEHNRLYWYRQTLGQGPEFLTYFQNEAQLEKSRLLSDRFSAERPKGSFSTLEIQRTEQGDSAMYLCASSLGGNNQPQHFGDGTRLSIL.

Here the CDR3 reads CAWGPRGPTEAFF. The CDR3 region has the DNA TGTGCCTGGGGCCCCAGGGGGCCCACTGAAGCTTTCTTT. The chain carries TRBV30 and TRBJ1-1, with 8 bases matching TRBD1. Per the germline V gene, CDR1 is GTSNPN and CDR2 is SVGIG (reference sequence). The ends lost 5 bases at V and 4 bases at J; junction bases unmatched: 6. The CDR3 extends over 13 amino acids. Looking up the rest from reference TRBV30 and TRBJ1-1 gives the full variable domain: SQTIHQWPATLVQPVGSPLSLECTVEGTSNPNLYWYRQAAGRGLQLLFYSVGIGQISSEVPQNLSASRPQDRQFILSSKKLLLSDSGFYLCAWGPRGPTEAFFGQGTRLTVV.

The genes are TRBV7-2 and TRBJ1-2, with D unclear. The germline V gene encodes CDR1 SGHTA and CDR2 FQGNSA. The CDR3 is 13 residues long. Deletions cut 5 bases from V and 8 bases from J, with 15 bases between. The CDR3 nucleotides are TGTGCCAGCAGCCGAGGGAGTCCAGGAGGCTACACCTTC. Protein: CASSRGSPGGYTF.